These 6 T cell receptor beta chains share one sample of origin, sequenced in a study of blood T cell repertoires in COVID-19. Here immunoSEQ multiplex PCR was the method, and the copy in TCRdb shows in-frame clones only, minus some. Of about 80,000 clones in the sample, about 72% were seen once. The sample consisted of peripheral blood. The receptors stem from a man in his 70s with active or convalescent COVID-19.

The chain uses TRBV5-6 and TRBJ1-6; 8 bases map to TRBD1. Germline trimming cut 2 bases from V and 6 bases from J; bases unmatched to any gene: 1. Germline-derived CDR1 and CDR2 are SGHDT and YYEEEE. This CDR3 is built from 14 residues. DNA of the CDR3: TGTGCCAGCAGCTTTGACAGGGGTAATTCACCCCTCCACTTT. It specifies CASSFDRGNSPLHF.

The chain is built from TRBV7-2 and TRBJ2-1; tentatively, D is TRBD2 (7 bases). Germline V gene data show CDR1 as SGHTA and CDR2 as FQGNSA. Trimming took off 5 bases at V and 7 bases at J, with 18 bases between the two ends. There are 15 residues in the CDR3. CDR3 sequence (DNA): TGTGCCAGCAGCCGGTGGGGGGGCGCGGGGAATGAGCAGTTCTTC. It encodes CASSRWGGAGNEQFF.

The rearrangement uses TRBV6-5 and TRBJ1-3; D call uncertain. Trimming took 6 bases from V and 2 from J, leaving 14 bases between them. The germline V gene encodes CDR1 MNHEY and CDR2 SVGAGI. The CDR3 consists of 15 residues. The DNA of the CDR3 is TGTGCCAGCAGCCCCGACAACTCCCCTGGAAACACCATATATTTT. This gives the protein CASSPDNSPGNTIYF.

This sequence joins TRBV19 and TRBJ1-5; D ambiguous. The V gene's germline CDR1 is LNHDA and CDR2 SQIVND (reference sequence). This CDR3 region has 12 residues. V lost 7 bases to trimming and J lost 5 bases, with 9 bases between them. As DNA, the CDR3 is TGTGCCAGTAATGAGAATGATCAGCCCCAGCATTTT. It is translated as CASNENDQPQHF.

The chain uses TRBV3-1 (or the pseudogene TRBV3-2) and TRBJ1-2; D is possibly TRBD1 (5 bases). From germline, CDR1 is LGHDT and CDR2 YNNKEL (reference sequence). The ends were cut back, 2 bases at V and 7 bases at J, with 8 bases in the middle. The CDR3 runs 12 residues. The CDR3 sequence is CASSQRQGGYTF. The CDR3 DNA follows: TGTGCCAGCAGCCAAAGGCAGGGTGGCTACACCTTC.

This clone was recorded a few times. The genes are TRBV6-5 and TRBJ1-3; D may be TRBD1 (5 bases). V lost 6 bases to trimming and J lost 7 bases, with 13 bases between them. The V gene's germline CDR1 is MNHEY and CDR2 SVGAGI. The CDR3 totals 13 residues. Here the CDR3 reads CASSSRAANTIYF. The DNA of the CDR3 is TGTGCCAGCAGCTCCAGGGCTGCTAACACCATATATTTT.